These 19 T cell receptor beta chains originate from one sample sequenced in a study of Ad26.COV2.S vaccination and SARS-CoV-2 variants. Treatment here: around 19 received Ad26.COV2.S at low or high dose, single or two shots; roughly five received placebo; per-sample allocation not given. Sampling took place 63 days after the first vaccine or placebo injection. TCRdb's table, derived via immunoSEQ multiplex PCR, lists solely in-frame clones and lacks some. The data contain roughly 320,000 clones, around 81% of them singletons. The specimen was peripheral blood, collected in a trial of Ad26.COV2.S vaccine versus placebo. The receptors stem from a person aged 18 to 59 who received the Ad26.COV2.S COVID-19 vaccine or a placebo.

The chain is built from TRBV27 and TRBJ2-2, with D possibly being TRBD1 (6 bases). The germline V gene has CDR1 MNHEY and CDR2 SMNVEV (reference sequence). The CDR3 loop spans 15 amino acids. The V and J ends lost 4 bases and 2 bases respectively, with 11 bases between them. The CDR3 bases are TGTGCCAGCAGTTGGACAGATACAAACACCGGGGAGCTGTTTTTT. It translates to CASSWTDTNTGELFF.

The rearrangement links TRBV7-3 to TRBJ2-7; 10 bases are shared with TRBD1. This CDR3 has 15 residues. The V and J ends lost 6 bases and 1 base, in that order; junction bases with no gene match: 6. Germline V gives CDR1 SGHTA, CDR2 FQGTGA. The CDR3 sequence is CASRQGGQGSYEQYF. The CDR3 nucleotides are TGTGCCAGCAGGCAAGGGGGACAGGGGTCCTACGAGCAGTACTTC. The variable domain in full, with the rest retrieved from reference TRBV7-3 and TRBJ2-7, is GAGVSQTPSNKVTEKGKYVELRCDPISGHTALYWYRQSLGQGPEFLIYFQGTGAADDSGLPNDRFFAVRPEGSVSTLKIQRTERGDSAVYLCASRQGGQGSYEQYFGPGTRLTVT.

CDR3 residues: CASSSPPHDRVDGYTF. The CDR3 bases are TGCGCCAGCAGCTCCCCCCCACACGACAGGGTGGATGGCTACACCTTC. This sequence joins TRBV5-1 and TRBJ1-2; 7 bases map to TRBD1. CDR1 is SGHRS and CDR2 is YFSETQ in the germline V gene. J was trimmed by 6 bases and V by 3 bases; bases with no gene match: 14. The CDR3 is 16 amino acids.

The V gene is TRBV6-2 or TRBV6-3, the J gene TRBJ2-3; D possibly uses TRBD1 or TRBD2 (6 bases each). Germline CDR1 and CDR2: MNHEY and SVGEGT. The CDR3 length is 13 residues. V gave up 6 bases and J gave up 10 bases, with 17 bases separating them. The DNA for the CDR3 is TGTGCCAGCAGCCCCTCAGAACGGGGGCCGCAGTATTTT. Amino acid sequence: CASSPSERGPQYF.

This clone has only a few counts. In DNA, the CDR3 is TGTGCCAGCTCACTCGTTCAGGGTTCCACTGAAGCTTTCTTT. Translating it yields CASSLVQGSTEAFF. The rearrangement joins TRBV18 to TRBJ1-1; D possibly corresponds to TRBD1 (5 bases). This CDR3 comprises 14 residues. V gave up 4 bases and J gave up 4 bases, with 13 bases separating them. From germline, CDR1 is KGHSH and CDR2 LQKENI.

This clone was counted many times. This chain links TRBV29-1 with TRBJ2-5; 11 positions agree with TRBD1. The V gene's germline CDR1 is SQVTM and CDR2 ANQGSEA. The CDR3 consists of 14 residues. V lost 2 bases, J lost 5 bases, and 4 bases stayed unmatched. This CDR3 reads CSVELDRGLETQYF. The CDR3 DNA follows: TGCAGCGTTGAATTGGACAGGGGGCTGGAGACCCAGTACTTC.

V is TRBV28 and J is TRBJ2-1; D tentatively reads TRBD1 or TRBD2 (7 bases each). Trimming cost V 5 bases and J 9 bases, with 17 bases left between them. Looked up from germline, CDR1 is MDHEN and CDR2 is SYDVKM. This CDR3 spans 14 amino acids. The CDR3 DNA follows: TGTGCCAGCAGTGCACAGGGGAGGGTCGTTGAGCAGTTCTTC. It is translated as CASSAQGRVVEQFF.

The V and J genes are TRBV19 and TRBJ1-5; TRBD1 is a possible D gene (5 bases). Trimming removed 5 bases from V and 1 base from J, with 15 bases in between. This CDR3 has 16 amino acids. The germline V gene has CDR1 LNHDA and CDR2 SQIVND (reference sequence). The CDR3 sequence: CASSPVGGLSNQPQHF. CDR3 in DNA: TGTGCCAGTAGTCCCGTTGGGGGACTCAGCAATCAGCCCCAGCATTTT.

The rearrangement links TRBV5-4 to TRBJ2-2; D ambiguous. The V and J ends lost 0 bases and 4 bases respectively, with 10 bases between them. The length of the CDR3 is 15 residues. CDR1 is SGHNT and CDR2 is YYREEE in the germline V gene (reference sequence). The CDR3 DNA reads TGTGCCAGCAGCTTGGAACAGATGATCACCGGGGAGCTGTTTTTT. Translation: CASSLEQMITGELFF. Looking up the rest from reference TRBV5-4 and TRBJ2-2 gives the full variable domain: ETGVTQSPTHLIKTRGQQVTLRCSSQSGHNTVSWYQQALGQGPQFIFQYYREEENGRGNFPPRFSGLQFPNYSSELNVNALELDDSALYLCASSLEQMITGELFFGEGSRLTVL.

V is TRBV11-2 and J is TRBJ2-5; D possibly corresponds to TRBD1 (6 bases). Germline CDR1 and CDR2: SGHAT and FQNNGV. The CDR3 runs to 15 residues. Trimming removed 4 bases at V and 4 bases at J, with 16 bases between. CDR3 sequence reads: CASSSQGLRGETQYF. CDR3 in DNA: TGTGCCAGCAGCTCACAGGGCCTCCGGGGAGAGACCCAGTACTTC.

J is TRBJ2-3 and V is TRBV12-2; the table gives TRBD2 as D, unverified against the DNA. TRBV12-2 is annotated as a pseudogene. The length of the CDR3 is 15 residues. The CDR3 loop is CASRPRGPSTDTQYF. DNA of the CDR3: TGTGCAAGTCGCCCCCGAGGGCCTAGCACAGATACGCAGTATTTT.

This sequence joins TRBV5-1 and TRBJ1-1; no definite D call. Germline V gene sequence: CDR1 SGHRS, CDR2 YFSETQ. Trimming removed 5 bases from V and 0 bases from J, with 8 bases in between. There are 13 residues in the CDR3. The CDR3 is CASRLDLNTEAFF. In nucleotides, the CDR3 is TGCGCCAGCAGACTTGATTTGAACACTGAAGCTTTCTTT.

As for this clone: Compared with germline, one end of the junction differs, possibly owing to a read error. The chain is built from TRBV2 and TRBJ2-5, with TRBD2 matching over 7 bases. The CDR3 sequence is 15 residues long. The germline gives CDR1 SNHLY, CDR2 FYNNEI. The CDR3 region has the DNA TGTGCCAGCAGCGAAGGGGACTACAAAAAAGAGACCCAGTACTTC. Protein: CASSEGDYKKETQYF.

The CDR3 region is CASSSGQGNGYTF. In DNA, the CDR3 is TGTGCCAGCAGTTCCGGACAGGGGAATGGCTACACCTTC. The gene calls are TRBV28 and TRBJ1-2; 9 nucleotides match TRBD1. The germline V gene has CDR1 MDHEN and CDR2 SYDVKM. The length of the CDR3 is 13 residues. The ends lost 4 bases at V and 6 bases at J; junction bases unmatched: 3.

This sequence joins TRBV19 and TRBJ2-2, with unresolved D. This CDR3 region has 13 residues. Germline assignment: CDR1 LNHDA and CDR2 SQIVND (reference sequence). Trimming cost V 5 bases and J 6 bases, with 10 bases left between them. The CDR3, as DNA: TGTGCCAGTAGTCTTCATAGGGCCGGGGAGCTGTTTTTT. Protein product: CASSLHRAGELFF.

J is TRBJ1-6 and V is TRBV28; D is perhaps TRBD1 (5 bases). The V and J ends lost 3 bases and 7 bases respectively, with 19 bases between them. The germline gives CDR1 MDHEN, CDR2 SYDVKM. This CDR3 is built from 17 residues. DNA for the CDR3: TGTGCCAGCAGTTTGGATCCTCCGGGACGGCAAAATTCACCCCTCCACTTT. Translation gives CASSLDPPGRQNSPLHF.

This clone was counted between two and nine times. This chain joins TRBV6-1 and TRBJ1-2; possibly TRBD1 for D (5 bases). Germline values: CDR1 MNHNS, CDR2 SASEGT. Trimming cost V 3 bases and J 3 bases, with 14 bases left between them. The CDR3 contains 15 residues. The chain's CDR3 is CASSERDLGDYGYTF. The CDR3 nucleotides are TGTGCCAGCAGTGAGCGGGACCTTGGGGACTATGGCTACACCTTC.

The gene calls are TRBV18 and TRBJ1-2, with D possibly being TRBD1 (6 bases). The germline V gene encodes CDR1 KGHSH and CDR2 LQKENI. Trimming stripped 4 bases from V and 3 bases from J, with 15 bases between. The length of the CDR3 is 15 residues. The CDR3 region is CASSQTQGQDYGYTF. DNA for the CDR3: TGTGCCAGCTCACAAACCCAGGGGCAGGACTATGGCTACACCTTC.

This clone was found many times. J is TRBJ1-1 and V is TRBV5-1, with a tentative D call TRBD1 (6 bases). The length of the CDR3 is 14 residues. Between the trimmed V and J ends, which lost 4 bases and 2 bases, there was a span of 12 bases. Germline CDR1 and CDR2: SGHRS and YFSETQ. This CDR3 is CASSPGGPNTEAFF. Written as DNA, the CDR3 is TGCGCCAGCAGCCCGGGGGGGCCAAACACTGAAGCTTTCTTT.